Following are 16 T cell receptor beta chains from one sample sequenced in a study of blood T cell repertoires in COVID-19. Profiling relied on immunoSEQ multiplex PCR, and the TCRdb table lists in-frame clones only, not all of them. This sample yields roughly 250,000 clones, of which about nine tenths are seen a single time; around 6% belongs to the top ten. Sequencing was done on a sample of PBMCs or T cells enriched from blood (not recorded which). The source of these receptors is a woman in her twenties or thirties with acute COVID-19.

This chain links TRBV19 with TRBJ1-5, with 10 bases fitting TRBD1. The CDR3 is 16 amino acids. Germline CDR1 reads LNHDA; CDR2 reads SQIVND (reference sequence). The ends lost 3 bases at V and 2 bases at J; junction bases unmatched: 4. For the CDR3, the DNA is TGTGCCAGTAGTATGACAGGGGGCGCCGGCAATCAGCCCCAGCATTTT. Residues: CASSMTGGAGNQPQHF.

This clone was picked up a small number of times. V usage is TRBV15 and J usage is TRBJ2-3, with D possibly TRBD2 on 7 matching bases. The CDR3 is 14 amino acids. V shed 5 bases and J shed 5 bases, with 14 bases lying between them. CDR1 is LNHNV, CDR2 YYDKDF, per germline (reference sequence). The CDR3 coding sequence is TGTGCCACCAGCGAGGGGGGGGTTGGAGATACGCAGTATTTT. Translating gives CATSEGGVGDTQYF.

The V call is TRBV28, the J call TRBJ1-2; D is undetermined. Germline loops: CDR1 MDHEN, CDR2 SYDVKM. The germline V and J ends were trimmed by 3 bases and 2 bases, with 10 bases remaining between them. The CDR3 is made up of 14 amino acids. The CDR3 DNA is TGTGCCAGCAGTTTCCGGACTGGAAACTATGGCTACACCTTC. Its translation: CASSFRTGNYGYTF.

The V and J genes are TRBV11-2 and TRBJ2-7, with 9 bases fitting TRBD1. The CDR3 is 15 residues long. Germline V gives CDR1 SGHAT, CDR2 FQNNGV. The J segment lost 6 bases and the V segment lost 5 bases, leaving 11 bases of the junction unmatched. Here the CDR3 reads CASSPSGTGFGEQYF. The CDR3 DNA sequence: TGTGCCAGCAGCCCCTCGGGGACAGGGTTTGGCGAGCAGTACTTC.

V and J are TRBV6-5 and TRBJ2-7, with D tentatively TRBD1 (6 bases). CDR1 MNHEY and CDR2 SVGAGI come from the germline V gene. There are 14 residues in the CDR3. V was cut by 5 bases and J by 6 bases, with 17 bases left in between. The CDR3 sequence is CASSRPEDSSEQYF. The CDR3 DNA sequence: TGTGCCAGCAGTCGACCCGAGGACAGCTCCGAGCAGTACTTC.

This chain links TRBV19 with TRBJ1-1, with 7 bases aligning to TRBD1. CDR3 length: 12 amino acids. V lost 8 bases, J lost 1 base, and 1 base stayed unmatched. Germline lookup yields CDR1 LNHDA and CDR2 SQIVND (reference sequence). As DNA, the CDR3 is TGTGCCAGTTGGACAGGGAACACTGAAGCTTTCTTT. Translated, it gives CASWTGNTEAFF.

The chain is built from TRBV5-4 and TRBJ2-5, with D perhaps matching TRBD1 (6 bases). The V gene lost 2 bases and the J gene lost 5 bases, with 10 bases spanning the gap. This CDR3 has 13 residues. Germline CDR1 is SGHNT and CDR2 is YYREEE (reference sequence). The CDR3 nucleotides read TGTGCCAGCAGCTTTAGACAGGAGGAGACCCAGTACTTC. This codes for CASSFRQEETQYF.

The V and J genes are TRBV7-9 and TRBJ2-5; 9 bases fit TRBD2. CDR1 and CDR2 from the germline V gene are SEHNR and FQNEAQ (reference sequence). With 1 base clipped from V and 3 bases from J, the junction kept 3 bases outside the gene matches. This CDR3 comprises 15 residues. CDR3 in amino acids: CASSLVGLAKETQYF. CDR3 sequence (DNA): TGTGCCAGCAGCTTAGTTGGACTAGCGAAAGAGACCCAGTACTTC. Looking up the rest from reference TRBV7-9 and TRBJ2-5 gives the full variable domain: DTGVSQNPRHKITKRGQNVTFRCDPISEHNRLYWYRQTLGQGPEFLTYFQNEAQLEKSRLLSDRFSAERPKGSFSTLEIQRTEQGDSAMYLCASSLVGLAKETQYFGPGTRLLVL.

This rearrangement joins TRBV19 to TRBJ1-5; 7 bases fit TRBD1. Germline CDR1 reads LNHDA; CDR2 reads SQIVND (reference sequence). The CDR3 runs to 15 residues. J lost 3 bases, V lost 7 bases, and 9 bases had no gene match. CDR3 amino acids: CASKFGQANNQPQHF. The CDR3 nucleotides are TGTGCCAGTAAGTTCGGACAGGCCAACAATCAGCCCCAGCATTTT.

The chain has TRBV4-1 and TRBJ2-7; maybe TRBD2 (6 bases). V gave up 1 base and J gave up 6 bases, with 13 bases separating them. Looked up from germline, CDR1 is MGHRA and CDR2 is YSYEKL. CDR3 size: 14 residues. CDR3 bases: TGCGCCAGCAGCCAAGCGACGGAGGGACGCGAGCAGTACTTC. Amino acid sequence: CASSQATEGREQYF.

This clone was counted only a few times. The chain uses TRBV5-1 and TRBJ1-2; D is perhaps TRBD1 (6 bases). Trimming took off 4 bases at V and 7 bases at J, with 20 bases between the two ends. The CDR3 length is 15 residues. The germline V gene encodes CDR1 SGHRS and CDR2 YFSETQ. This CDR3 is CASSPWGGAPGGYTF. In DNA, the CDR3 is TGCGCCAGCAGCCCCTGGGGGGGGGCCCCGGGTGGCTACACCTTC. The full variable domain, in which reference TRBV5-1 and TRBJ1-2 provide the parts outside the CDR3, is KAGVTQTPRYLIKTRGQQVTLSCSPISGHRSVSWYQQTPGQGLQFLFEYFSETQRNKGNFPGRFSGRQFSNSRSEMNVSTLELGDSALYLCASSPWGGAPGGYTFGSGTRLTVV.

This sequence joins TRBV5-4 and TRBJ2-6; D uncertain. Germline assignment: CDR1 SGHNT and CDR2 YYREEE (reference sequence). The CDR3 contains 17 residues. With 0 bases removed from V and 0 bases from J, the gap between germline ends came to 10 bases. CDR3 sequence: CASSLGRGSSGANVLTF. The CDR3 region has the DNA TGTGCCAGCAGCTTGGGGCGCGGTAGCTCTGGGGCCAACGTCCTGACTTTC.

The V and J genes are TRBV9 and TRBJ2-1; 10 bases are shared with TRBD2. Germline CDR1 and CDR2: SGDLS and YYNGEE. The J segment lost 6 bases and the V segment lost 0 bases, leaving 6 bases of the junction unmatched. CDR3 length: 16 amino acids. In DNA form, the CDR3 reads TGTGCCAGCAGCGTAGATCTTAGCGGGGGGCCCAATGAGCAGTTCTTC. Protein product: CASSVDLSGGPNEQFF.

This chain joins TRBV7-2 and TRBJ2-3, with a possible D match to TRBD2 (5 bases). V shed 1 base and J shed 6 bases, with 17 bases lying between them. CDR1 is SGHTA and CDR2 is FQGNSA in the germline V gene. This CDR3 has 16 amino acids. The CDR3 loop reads CASSLGGWVVADTQYF. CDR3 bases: TGTGCCAGCAGCTTAGGAGGGTGGGTCGTGGCGGATACGCAGTATTTT.

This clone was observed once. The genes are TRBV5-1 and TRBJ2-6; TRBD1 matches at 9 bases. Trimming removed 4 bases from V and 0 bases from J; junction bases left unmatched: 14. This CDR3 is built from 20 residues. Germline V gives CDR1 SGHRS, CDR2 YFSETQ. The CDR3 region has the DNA TGCGCCAGCAGCGATCTGCCGGGACAGGGCTCCACCTCTGGGGCCAACGTCCTGACTTTC. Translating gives CASSDLPGQGSTSGANVLTF.

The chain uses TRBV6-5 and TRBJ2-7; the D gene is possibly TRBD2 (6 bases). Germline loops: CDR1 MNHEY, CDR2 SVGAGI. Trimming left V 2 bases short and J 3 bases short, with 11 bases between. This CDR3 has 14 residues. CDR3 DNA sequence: TGTGCCAGCAGTTACCGGGACTTGAACTACGAGCAGTACTTC. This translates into CASSYRDLNYEQYF.